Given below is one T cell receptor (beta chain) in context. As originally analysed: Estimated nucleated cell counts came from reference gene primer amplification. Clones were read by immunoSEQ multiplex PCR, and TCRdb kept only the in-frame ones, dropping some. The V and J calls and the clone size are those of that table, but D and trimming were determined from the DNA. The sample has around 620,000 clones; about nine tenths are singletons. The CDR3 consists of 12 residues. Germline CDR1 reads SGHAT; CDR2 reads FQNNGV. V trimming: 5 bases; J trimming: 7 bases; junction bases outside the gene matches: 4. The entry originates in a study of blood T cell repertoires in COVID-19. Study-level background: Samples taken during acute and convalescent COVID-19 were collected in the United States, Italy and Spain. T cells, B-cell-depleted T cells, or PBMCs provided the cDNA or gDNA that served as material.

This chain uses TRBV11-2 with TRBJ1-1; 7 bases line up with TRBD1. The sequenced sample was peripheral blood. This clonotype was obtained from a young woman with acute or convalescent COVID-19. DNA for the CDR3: TGTGCCAGCAGCCTCGGGACAGTTGAAGCTTTCTTT. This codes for CASSLGTVEAFF.